This T cell receptor (beta chain) appears in the sequencing data of a study of CD8 T cells in Susac syndrome. Reverse transcription used roughly 0.45 to 1 ug RNA and random hexamers. Using its own MiXCR run on the immunoSEQ multiplex PCR reads, TCRdb lists one record per CDR3 protein. There are some 110,000 distinct CDR3 sequences in the sample; 85% to 95% occur only once, and about 0.28% lies in the top ten. The CDR3 loop spans 14 amino acids. Germline V CDR1 and CDR2: MNHEY, SMNVEV (reference sequence). Trimming took off 5 bases at V and 3 bases at J, with 14 bases between the two ends. The chain links TRBV27 to TRBJ2-7; D is perhaps TRBD1 or TRBD2 (5 bases each). Sequencing was done on a sample of CD8+ T cells from PBMCs. The clonotype originates from a human donor with Susac syndrome. This CDR3 is CASSPSGPFYEQYF. DNA of the CDR3: TGTGCCAGCAGTCCATCGGGACCCTTCTACGAGCAGTACTTC.